The 25 T cell receptor beta chains in this list originate from one sample, sequenced in a study of shared clonotypes between healthy human individuals. Only in-frame clones appear in the TCRdb table, and some are missing; sequencing was by immunoSEQ multiplex PCR. Of under 1,900,000 clones listed, just under 99% are singletons. The sample consisted of naive CD4+ T cells sorted from blood. This sample's subset: CD45RA+ positively selected. These receptors came from a young man in good health.

The sample holds one count of this clone. The chain recombines TRBV5-4 with TRBJ2-5; no reliable D call. This CDR3 is 13 amino acids long. V lost 0 bases and J 0 bases, leaving 3 bases between the germline ends. Germline V CDR1 and CDR2: SGHNT, YYREEE (reference sequence). CDR3 protein: CASSLVYQETQYF. The CDR3 DNA reads as TGTGCCAGCAGCTTGGTCTACCAAGAGACCCAGTACTTC.

V gene TRBV28 combines with J gene TRBJ1-5, with D perhaps TRBD1 (5 bases). In germline, CDR1 is MDHEN, CDR2 SYDVKM. V dropped 3 bases and J dropped 4 bases, with 13 bases sitting between them. The CDR3 has 15 amino acids. The CDR3 DNA reads TGTGCCAGCAGTTTTATCGGCAGGGTTAATCAGCCCCAGCATTTT. Protein sequence: CASSFIGRVNQPQHF.

The chain is built from TRBV9 and TRBJ2-5, with 7 bases identical to TRBD2. CDR1 is SGDLS and CDR2 is YYNGEE in the germline V gene. The V gene end was trimmed by 0 bases and the J gene end by 7 bases; junction bases not matched to a gene: 12. The CDR3 has 16 amino acids. This chain's CDR3 is CASSVGEGPLQGTQYF. In DNA, the CDR3 is TGTGCCAGCAGCGTAGGGGAGGGGCCCCTCCAGGGGACCCAGTACTTC.

The rearrangement joins TRBV19 to TRBJ2-7; 8 bases are a match to TRBD1. CDR1 LNHDA and CDR2 SQIVND come from the germline V gene (reference sequence). The V gene end was trimmed by 6 bases and the J gene end by 2 bases; junction bases not matched to a gene: 6. There are 14 residues in the CDR3. CDR3 DNA: TGTGCCAGTAGGTCGCCGGGACAGGCCTACGAGCAGTACTTC. It translates to CASRSPGQAYEQYF.

The chain is built from TRBV4-2 and TRBJ2-7; D call uncertain. V lost 7 bases and J lost 1, with 20 bases in between. CDR1 is LGHNA and CDR2 is YNFKEQ in the germline V gene. The CDR3 sequence is 16 residues long. CDR3 coding DNA: TGTGCCAGCACCGCGCCCGGCGGTACCCTTTCCTACGAGCAGTACTTC. Its translation is CASTAPGGTLSYEQYF.

This chain links TRBV10-3 with TRBJ2-3; D is tentatively TRBD1 or TRBD2 (7 bases each). The ends were cut back, 7 bases at V and 2 bases at J, with 19 bases in the middle. This CDR3 contains 16 residues. CDR1 is ENHRY, CDR2 SYGVKD, per germline. The CDR3 DNA is TGTGCCATCAACCCAGGGGGGGCGGGTAACACAGATACGCAGTATTTT. Its translation: CAINPGGAGNTDTQYF.

The J gene is TRBJ2-7, the V gene TRBV9; D perhaps matches TRBD1 (5 bases). The CDR3 loop spans 15 amino acids. Germline V gives CDR1 SGDLS, CDR2 YYNGEE. V lost 0 bases, J lost 2 bases, and 12 bases lay in between. In nucleotides, the CDR3 is TGTGCCAGCAGCGTAGCTACAGGACGCCCCTACGAGCAGTACTTC. Translating it yields CASSVATGRPYEQYF. Full variable domain (rest looked up from reference TRBV9 and TRBJ2-7): DSGVTQTPKHLITATGQRVTLRCSPRSGDLSVYWYQQSLDQGLQFLIQYYNGEERAKGNILERFSAQQFPDLHSELNLSSLELGDSALYFCASSVATGRPYEQYFGPGTRLTVT.

The chain employs TRBV5-1 and TRBJ2-3; no clear D. Per the germline V gene, CDR1 is SGHRS and CDR2 is YFSETQ. This CDR3 contains 13 residues. V gave up 1 base and J gave up 2 bases, with 5 bases separating them. CDR3 in amino acids: CASSLRNTDTQYF. The CDR3 coding sequence is TGCGCCAGCAGCTTGAGAAACACAGATACGCAGTATTTT.

The V call is TRBV19, the J call TRBJ1-2; weak D call: TRBD1 (6 bases). The V gene's germline CDR1 is LNHDA and CDR2 SQIVND (reference sequence). Trimming took 9 bases from V and 6 from J, leaving 14 bases between them. The CDR3 sequence is 12 residues long. CDR3 sequence reads: CASEDRLNGYTF. The CDR3, as DNA: TGTGCCAGCGAAGACAGGCTCAATGGCTACACCTTC.

The V call is TRBV4-3, the J call TRBJ1-4, with TRBD1 matching over 9 bases. The germline V gene has CDR1 LGHNA and CDR2 YSLEER. CDR3 length: 16 residues. The trim removed 1 base at V and 2 bases at J, leaving 2 bases unmatched. The CDR3: CASSQGTGVTNEKLFF. In nucleotides, the CDR3 is TGCGCCAGCAGCCAAGGGACAGGGGTCACTAATGAAAAACTGTTTTTT.

This clone was detected only once. The sample carries other DNA sequences with the same CDR3. The V gene is TRBV28, the J gene TRBJ2-1; D is unresolved. The CDR3 covers 11 residues. Trimming cost V 6 bases and J 2 bases, with 2 bases left between them. From germline, CDR1 is MDHEN and CDR2 SYDVKM. The CDR3 DNA reads TGTGCCAGCAGCGCCTACAATGAGCAGTTCTTC. Translation: CASSAYNEQFF.

The genes are TRBV5-1 and TRBJ2-2; no reliable D call. Per germline, CDR1 SGHRS and CDR2 YFSETQ. V lost 2 bases and J 0 bases, leaving 8 bases between the germline ends. The CDR3 extends over 15 amino acids. CDR3 sequence reads: CASSFPPSNTGELFF. For the CDR3, the DNA is TGCGCCAGCAGCTTTCCCCCTTCGAACACCGGGGAGCTGTTTTTT.

A word on this clone: Other DNA sequences in the same sample also yield this CDR3. This rearrangement joins TRBV5-1 to TRBJ1-3; D ambiguous. In germline, CDR1 is SGHRS, CDR2 YFSETQ. The CDR3 runs to 13 residues. Trimming took off 3 bases at V and 2 bases at J, with 6 bases between the two ends. CDR3: CASSSGTGNTIYF. In nucleotides, the CDR3 is TGCGCCAGCAGCTCAGGTACTGGAAACACCATATATTTT.

As to this clone: Other DNA sequences in this sample translate to the same CDR3. V gene TRBV19 combines with J gene TRBJ2-5, with TRBD2 matching over 7 bases. Germline lookup yields CDR1 LNHDA and CDR2 SQIVND (reference sequence). J gave up 4 bases and V 4 bases, and 0 bases lay outside the gene matches. The CDR3 has 12 residues. CDR3 amino acids: CASSTGGETQYF. Here the CDR3 DNA reads TGTGCCAGTAGTACGGGAGGAGAGACCCAGTACTTC.

The chain joins TRBV5-6 to TRBJ2-5, with TRBD2 matching over 9 bases. The length of the CDR3 is 15 residues. CDR1 and CDR2 from the germline V gene are SGHDT and YYEEEE. V gave up 0 bases and J gave up 5 bases; unmatched junction bases: 5. As DNA, the CDR3 is TGTGCCAGCAGCTTGGAATTAGCGGGAGTGGAGACCCAGTACTTC. The encoded protein is CASSLELAGVETQYF.

The rearrangement links TRBV11-2 to TRBJ2-7, with 7 bases that match TRBD1. The CDR3 totals 14 residues. CDR1 is SGHAT, CDR2 FQNNGV, per germline. With V trimmed by 3 bases and J by 2 bases, 4 bases remained unmatched. The CDR3 region is CASSFQGDTYEQYF. The CDR3 coding sequence is TGTGCCAGCAGCTTCCAGGGGGACACCTACGAGCAGTACTTC.

The chain joins TRBV5-1 to TRBJ1-1; TRBD1 matches at 10 bases. The J segment lost 3 bases and the V segment lost 4 bases, leaving 9 bases of the junction unmatched. Germline V gene lookup returns CDR1 SGHRS and CDR2 YFSETQ. This CDR3 contains 16 residues. The chain's CDR3 is CASSMRTGGSDTEAFF. CDR3 sequence (DNA): TGCGCCAGCAGCATGCGGACAGGGGGATCAGACACTGAAGCTTTCTTT. The variable domain in full, with the rest retrieved from reference TRBV5-1 and TRBJ1-1, is KAGVTQTPRYLIKTRGQQVTLSCSPISGHRSVSWYQQTPGQGLQFLFEYFSETQRNKGNFPGRFSGRQFSNSRSEMNVSTLELGDSALYLCASSMRTGGSDTEAFFGQGTRLTVV.

The J gene is TRBJ2-5, the V gene TRBV9, with D maybe TRBD2 (6 bases). V lost 3 bases and J lost 4, with 19 bases in between. Looked up from germline, CDR1 is SGDLS and CDR2 is YYNGEE. The CDR3 is 16 amino acids. The CDR3 is CASSATLALGGETQYF. The CDR3 DNA reads TGTGCCAGCAGCGCTACTCTAGCGTTGGGGGGAGAGACCCAGTACTTC.

The chain carries TRBV4-1 and TRBJ2-5; D is ambiguous. CDR1 and CDR2 from the germline V gene are MGHRA and YSYEKL. V was trimmed by 0 bases and J by 5 bases, leaving 25 bases between them. The CDR3 extends over 19 amino acids. CDR3 DNA sequence: TGCGCCAGCAGCCAAGAAAGTGGAAGGTGGGCCCTTTTTGCCGAGACCCAGTACTTC. Protein: CASSQESGRWALFAETQYF.

The chain links TRBV12-5 to TRBJ2-6; tentative D call: TRBD1 (6 bases). Looked up from germline, CDR1 is LGHNT and CDR2 is FRNRAP. Deletions cut 3 bases from V and 2 bases from J, with 8 bases between. The CDR3 length is 15 residues. CDR3 DNA sequence: TGTGCTAGTGGTTTAGGGGGTACTGGGGCCAACGTCCTGACTTTC. The encoded protein is CASGLGGTGANVLTF.

On this clone: Other DNA sequences in the sample encode the same CDR3. The rearrangement uses TRBV2 and TRBJ2-7, with 9 bases aligning to TRBD1. In germline, CDR1 is SNHLY, CDR2 FYNNEI. The CDR3 runs 13 residues. The junction had 2 bases not matched to a gene; V was cut back by 6 bases and J by 2 bases. The CDR3 DNA is TGTGCCAGCAGGCGGACAGGGGCCTACGAGCAGTACTTC. It specifies CASRRTGAYEQYF.

V is TRBV7-9 and J is TRBJ1-1; D is unclear. The V and J ends lost 5 bases and 3 bases respectively, with 13 bases between them. Germline CDR1 is SEHNR and CDR2 is FQNEAQ (reference sequence). The CDR3 runs 14 residues. CDR3 amino acids: CASSPPQWDTEAFF. The CDR3 coding sequence is TGTGCCAGCAGCCCGCCCCAGTGGGACACTGAAGCTTTCTTT. The variable domain in full, completed from reference TRBV7-9 and TRBJ1-1, reads DTGVSQNPRHKITKRGQNVTFRCDPISEHNRLYWYRQTLGQGPEFLTYFQNEAQLEKSRLLSDRFSAERPKGSFSTLEIQRTEQGDSAMYLCASSPPQWDTEAFFGQGTRLTVV.

V and J are TRBV6-1 and TRBJ2-7, with a tentative D call TRBD1 (6 bases). The germline CDR1 and CDR2 sequences are MNHNS and SASEGT. V lost 1 base, J lost 8 bases, and 21 bases lay in between. CDR3 length: 16 amino acids. The CDR3 coding sequence is TGTGCCAGCAGTGAAGAACACGGTGCAGGGGAATCTCAGCAGTACTTC. Translation gives CASSEEHGAGESQQYF.

The chain is built from TRBV30 and TRBJ2-3; D might be TRBD1 or TRBD2, each matching 5 bases. Trimming shortened V by 3 bases and J by 6 bases, and 16 bases separated the two germline ends. Germline V gene data show CDR1 as GTSNPN and CDR2 as SVGIG (reference sequence). This CDR3 has 14 amino acids. The CDR3 coding sequence is TGTGCCTGGAGCGAGGGAACTGGGGCGGATACGCAGTATTTT. Amino acid sequence: CAWSEGTGADTQYF.

The chain has TRBV7-2 and TRBJ2-6; no clear D. Germline V gene lookup returns CDR1 SGHTA and CDR2 FQGNSA. The CDR3 is 15 amino acids. Trimming stripped 1 base from V and 0 bases from J, with 4 bases between. For the CDR3, the DNA is TGTGCCAGCAGCTTAGGTTTCTCTGGGGCCAACGTCCTGACTTTC. This codes for CASSLGFSGANVLTF.